This T cell receptor (beta chain) was documented in a study of graft-versus-host responses after intestinal transplantation. Study at large: Multivisceral, liver-intestinal, or isolated intestinal grafts went to recipients. Uniformly, recipients were administered anti-thymocyte globulin induction with subsequent tacrolimus and steroids for about 3 years.

Per the germline V gene, CDR1 is MGHDK and CDR2 is SYGVNS. The CDR3 loop spans 13 amino acids. V lost 0 bases to trimming and J lost 3 bases, with 3 bases between them. On this clone: The target antigen is unknown.

Profiled with immunoSEQ multiplex PCR; TCRdb holds only in-frame clones, not every one. The table lists over 35,000 clones, about 89% of them singletons. Whole-study results and caveats: Recipient-marrow GvH clones were detected, some having first appeared in ileum or blood.

The sequence came from a human patient who received an intestinal transplant, so some T cells may come from the graft donor. Specimen: PBMCs, collected approximately 320 days after intestinal transplant. The V call is TRBV25-1, the J call TRBJ2-4; D is unclear. CDR3 protein: CASSEYGKNIQYF. The CDR3, as DNA: TGTGCCAGCAGTGAATATGGCAAAAACATTCAGTACTTC.